This T cell receptor beta chain originates from a study of HIV-infected children after antiretroviral therapy interruption. About the study: Weeks 0, 48 and 150 were sampled under continuous treatment. Study-wide points: The Gini coefficient of naive CD4+ repertoires rose, returning to baseline by 3 years.

The germline V gene has CDR1 ENHRY and CDR2 SYGVKD. V dropped 1 base and J dropped 2; count of bases not matched to a gene: 3. CDR3 size: 15 residues. This clonotype was recorded a few times. As yet, its antigen is unknown. Treatment indicated: PENTA 11 planned treatment interruption arm or continuous ART arm. Naive CD4+ CD45RA+ CD45RO- T cells were sorted from thawed PBMCs. RNA-based 3' RACE libraries used unique molecular identifiers. TCRdb processed the 3' RACE reads anew with MiXCR; each CDR3 protein has one entry. The sample shows about 89,000 distinct CDR3 sequences, about 6.9% of them seen only once.

This specimen was CD45RA+ CD4+ T cells from PBMCs, pooled from several time points, taken from a donor given antiretroviral therapy, either interrupted or continuous. The subset was: naive CD4+ CD45RA+ CD45RO- T cells. This clonotype was obtained from a pool of human donors with HIV. The chain employs TRBV10-3 and TRBJ1-1; 8 bases map to TRBD1. The DNA of the CDR3 is TGTGCCATCAGTGAGTTACAGGGGGGAAACACTGAAGCTTTCTTT. Translation: CAISELQGGNTEAFF.